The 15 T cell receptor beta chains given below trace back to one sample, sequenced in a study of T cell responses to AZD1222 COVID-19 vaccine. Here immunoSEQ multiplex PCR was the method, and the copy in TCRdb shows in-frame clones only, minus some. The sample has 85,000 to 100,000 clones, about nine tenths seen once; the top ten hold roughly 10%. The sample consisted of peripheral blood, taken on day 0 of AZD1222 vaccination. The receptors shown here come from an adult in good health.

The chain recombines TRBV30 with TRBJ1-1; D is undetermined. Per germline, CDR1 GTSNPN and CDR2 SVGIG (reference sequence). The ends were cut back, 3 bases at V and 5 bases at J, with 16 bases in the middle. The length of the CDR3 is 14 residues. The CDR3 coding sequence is TGTGCCTGGAGGACGCTGCGGGGAGGGACTGAAGCTTTCTTT. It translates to CAWRTLRGGTEAFF.

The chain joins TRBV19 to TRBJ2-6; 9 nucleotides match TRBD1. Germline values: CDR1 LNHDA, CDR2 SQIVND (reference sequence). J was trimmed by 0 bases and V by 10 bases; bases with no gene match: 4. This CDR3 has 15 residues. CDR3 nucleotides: TGTGCCACTGTGACAGGGGGCTCTGGGGCCAACGTCCTGACTTTC. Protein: CATVTGGSGANVLTF.

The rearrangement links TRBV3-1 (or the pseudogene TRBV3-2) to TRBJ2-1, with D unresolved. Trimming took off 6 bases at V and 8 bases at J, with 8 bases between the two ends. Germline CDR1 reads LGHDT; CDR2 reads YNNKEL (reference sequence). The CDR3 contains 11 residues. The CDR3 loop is CASSGVDEQFF. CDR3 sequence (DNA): TGTGCCAGCAGTGGTGTGGATGAGCAGTTCTTC.

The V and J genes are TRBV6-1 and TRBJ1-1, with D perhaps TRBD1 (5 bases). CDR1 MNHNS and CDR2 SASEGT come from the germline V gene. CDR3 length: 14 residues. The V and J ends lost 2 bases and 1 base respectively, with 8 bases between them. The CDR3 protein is CASSEPTENTEAFF. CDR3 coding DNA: TGTGCCAGCAGTGAACCGACAGAGAACACTGAAGCTTTCTTT.

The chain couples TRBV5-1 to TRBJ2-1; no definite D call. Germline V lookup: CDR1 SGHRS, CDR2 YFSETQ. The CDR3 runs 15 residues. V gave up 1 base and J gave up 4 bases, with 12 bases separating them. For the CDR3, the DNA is TGCGCCAGCAGCTTGATAGTTGAGCCGTACAATGAGCAGTTCTTC. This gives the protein CASSLIVEPYNEQFF.

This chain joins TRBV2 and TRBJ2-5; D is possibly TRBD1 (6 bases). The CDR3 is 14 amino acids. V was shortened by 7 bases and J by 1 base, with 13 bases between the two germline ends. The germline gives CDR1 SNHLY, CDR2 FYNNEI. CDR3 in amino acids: CASIGGRSQETQYF. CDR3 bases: TGTGCCAGCATAGGGGGACGTTCCCAAGAGACCCAGTACTTC.

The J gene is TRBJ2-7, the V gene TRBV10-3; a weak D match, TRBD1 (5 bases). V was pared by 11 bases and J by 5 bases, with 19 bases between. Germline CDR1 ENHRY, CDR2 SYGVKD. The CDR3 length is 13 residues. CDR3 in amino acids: CAHRVAGRDEQYF. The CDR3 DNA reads TGTGCCCATAGGGTCGCAGGGCGCGACGAGCAGTACTTC.

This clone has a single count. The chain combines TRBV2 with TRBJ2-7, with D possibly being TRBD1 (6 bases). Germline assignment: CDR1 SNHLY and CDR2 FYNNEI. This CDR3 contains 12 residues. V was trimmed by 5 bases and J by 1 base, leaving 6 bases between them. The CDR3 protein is CASSRGSYEQYF. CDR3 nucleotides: TGTGCCAGCAGTAGGGGGTCCTACGAGCAGTACTTC.

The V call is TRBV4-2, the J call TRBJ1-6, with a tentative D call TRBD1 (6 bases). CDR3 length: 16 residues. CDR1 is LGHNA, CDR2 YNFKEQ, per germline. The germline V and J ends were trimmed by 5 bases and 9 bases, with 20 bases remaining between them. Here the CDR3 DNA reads TGTGCCAGCAGCGAGAGGACAGCACCAGAAGGTTCACCCCTCCACTTT. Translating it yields CASSERTAPEGSPLHF.

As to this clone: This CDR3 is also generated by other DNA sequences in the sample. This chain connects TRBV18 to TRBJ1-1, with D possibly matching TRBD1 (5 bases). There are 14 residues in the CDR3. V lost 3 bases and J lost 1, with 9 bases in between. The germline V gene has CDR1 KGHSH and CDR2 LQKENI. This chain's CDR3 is CASSPGHSNTEAFF. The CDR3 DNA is TGTGCCAGCTCACCCGGACACTCGAACACTGAAGCTTTCTTT.

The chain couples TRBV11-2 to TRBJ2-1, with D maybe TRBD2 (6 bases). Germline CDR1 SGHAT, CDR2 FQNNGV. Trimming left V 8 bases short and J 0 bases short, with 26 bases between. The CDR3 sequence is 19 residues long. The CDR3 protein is CASLRAGGSGFSSYNEQFF. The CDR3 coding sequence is TGTGCCAGCCTTAGGGCCGGTGGGAGCGGGTTCAGCTCCTACAATGAGCAGTTCTTC.

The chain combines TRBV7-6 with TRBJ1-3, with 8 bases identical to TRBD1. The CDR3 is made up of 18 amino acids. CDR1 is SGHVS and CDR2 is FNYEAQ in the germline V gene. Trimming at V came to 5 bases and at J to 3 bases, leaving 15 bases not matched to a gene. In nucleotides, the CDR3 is TGTGCCAGCAGCCACCGCTCCCGACAGGGGTTGTTTGGAAACACCATATATTTT. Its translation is CASSHRSRQGLFGNTIYF.

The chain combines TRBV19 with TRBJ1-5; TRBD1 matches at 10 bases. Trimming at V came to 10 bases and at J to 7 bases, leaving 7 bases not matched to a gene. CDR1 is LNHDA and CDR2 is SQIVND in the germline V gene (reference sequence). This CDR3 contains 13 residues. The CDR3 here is CATAGTGDQPQHF. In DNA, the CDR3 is TGTGCCACCGCCGGGACAGGGGACCAGCCCCAGCATTTT.

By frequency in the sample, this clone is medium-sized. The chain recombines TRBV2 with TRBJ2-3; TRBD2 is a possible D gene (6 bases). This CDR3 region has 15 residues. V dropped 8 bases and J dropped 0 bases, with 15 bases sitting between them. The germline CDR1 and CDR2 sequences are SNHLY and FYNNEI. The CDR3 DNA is TGTGCCAGCCTCACACTAGCCCAAAGCACAGATACGCAGTATTTT. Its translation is CASLTLAQSTDTQYF.

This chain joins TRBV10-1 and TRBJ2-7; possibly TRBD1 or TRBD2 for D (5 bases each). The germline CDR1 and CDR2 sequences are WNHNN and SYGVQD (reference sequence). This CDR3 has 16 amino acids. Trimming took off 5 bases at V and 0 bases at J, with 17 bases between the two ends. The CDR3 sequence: CASSRTGAGTSYEQYF. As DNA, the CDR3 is TGCGCCAGCAGTAGAACCGGGGCTGGAACCTCCTACGAGCAGTACTTC.